This is a list of T cell receptor beta chains from one sample in a study of T-cell reconstitution after alpha-beta-depleted transplantation in children. TCRdb analysed the PCR reads with MiXCR anew, one entry per CDR3 protein. The table includes about 240,000 distinct CDR3 sequences, around 12% detected once. Here the sequenced sample was PBMCs from the stem cell graft donor, taken from the stem cell graft. The receptors come from a human donor who donated a stem cell graft to a child with acute lymphoblastic leukemia. CDR3s include the opening cysteine and the closing phenylalanine or tryptophan. D genes are given only for firm matches. Where a row states a size, it is once, few, many or the class of an expanded clone; other rows omit it.

d_call j_call v_call clone_size cdr3_aa cdr3_nt
TRBD1 TRBJ1-1 TRBV4-3 NA CASSLRTGGGGAFF TGCGCCAGCAGCCTCCGAACAGGGGGCGGTGGGGCTTTCTTT
NA TRBJ2-5 TRBV29-1 many CSVEDSGETQYF TGCAGCGTTGAGGACAGTGGAGAGACCCAGTACTTC
NA TRBJ1-6 TRBV5-1 many CASRLSAGNDSPLHF TGCGCCAGCAGATTAAGCGCAGGGAACGATTCACCCCTCCACTTT
NA TRBJ1-4 TRBV6-5 many CASSYSTQTNEKLFF TGTGCCAGCAGTTACTCGACTCAGACTAATGAAAAACTGTTTTTT
NA TRBJ2-5 TRBV24-1 NA CATSDPGLATETQYF TGTGCCACCAGTGACCCTGGGCTAGCCACGGAGACCCAGTACTTC
NA TRBJ2-7 TRBV5-1 many CASSDRGRRDEQYF TGCGCCAGCAGCGACCGTGGCAGGAGGGACGAGCAGTACTTC
NA TRBJ1-3 TRBV20-1 many CSAVRVAGNTIYF TGCAGTGCTGTGAGGGTGGCTGGAAACACCATATATTTT
NA TRBJ2-7 TRBV28 many CASWGAPSYEQYF TGTGCCAGCTGGGGAGCACCCTCCTACGAGCAGTACTTC
NA TRBJ1-1 TRBV20-1 many CSARGLVNTEAFF TGCAGTGCTAGGGGCCTCGTGAACACTGAAGCTTTCTTT
NA TRBJ1-6 TRBV4-2 many CASSQVGLGNSPLHF TGTGCCAGCAGCCAAGTGGGTCTGGGAAATTCACCCCTCCACTTT
NA TRBJ1-2 TRBV29-1 many CSVEEVEGGNYGYTF TGCAGCGTTGAAGAAGTCGAGGGGGGAAACTATGGCTACACCTTC
NA TRBJ2-5 TRBV12-3/TRBV12-4 many CASSLLGDGTQYF TGTGCCAGCAGTTTATTGGGGGACGGGACCCAGTACTTC
NA TRBJ1-6 TRBV11-2 many CASSSSSVDPFLPNSPLHF TGTGCCAGCAGCTCATCCTCGGTCGACCCCTTCCTACCCAATTCACCCCTCCACTTT
NA TRBJ2-5 TRBV20-1 many CSALPQGRRETQYF TGCAGTGCCCTACCTCAGGGGAGAAGGGAGACCCAGTACTTC
NA TRBJ1-4 TRBV18 many CASSGAEKLFF TGTGCCAGCTCGGGCGCCGAAAAACTGTTTTTT
TRBD1 TRBJ2-3 TRBV7-6 many CASSLGQRGPSTDTQYF TGTGCCAGCAGCTTAGGCCAAAGGGGGCCTAGCACAGATACGCAGTATTTT
NA TRBJ2-7 TRBV4-2 NA CASSIGTSTYEQYF TGTGCCAGCAGCATCGGGACATCCACCTACGAGCAGTACTTC
NA TRBJ2-2 TRBV4-3 many CASSLQGGGELFF TGCGCCAGCAGTTTACAGGGCGGCGGGGAGCTGTTTTTT
NA TRBJ2-3 TRBV12-3/TRBV12-4 many CASSPQDSTDTQYF TGTGCCAGCAGTCCCCAGGACAGTACAGATACGCAGTATTTT
NA TRBJ2-2 TRBV12-3/TRBV12-4 many CASNGRTGELFF TGTGCCAGCAACGGGCGGACCGGGGAGCTGTTTTTT
NA TRBJ2-1 TRBV5-1 NA CASSLFRGLNEQFF TGCGCCAGCAGCTTGTTTAGGGGCCTCAATGAGCAGTTCTTC
NA TRBJ2-3 TRBV12-1 NA CASSSQTQAGQLGLAGVTDTQYF TGTGCCAGCAGCTCACAAACGCAAGCGGGACAGCTAGGACTAGCGGGAGTCACAGATACGCAGTATTTT
TRBD2 TRBJ2-1 TRBV9 many CASSTRTSGGGEQFF TGTGCCAGCAGCACCCGGACTAGCGGGGGCGGGGAGCAGTTCTTC
TRBD2 TRBJ2-1 TRBV12-3/TRBV12-4 many CASNHIRVAGGPDYNEQFF TGTGCCAGCAACCATATAAGGGTAGCGGGGGGGCCTGACTACAATGAGCAGTTCTTC
NA TRBJ2-3 TRBV9 many CASSVGTDTQYF TGTGCCAGCAGCGTTGGGACAGATACGCAGTATTTT
TRBD1 TRBJ1-6 TRBV7-2 NA CASSLGQGFNSPLHF TGTGCCAGCAGCTTAGGACAGGGATTTAATTCACCCCTCCACTTT
TRBD1 TRBJ1-4 TRBV9 many CASSVEQGASGEKLFF TGTGCCAGCAGCGTAGAACAGGGGGCTTCGGGTGAAAAACTGTTTTTT
NA TRBJ1-5 TRBV27 many CASSFVGVGQPQHF TGTGCCAGCAGTTTTGTGGGGGTCGGGCAGCCCCAGCATTTT
NA TRBJ2-1 TRBV6-6 many CASRPSSNEQFF TGTGCCAGCAGACCATCTAGCAATGAGCAGTTCTTC
TRBD2 TRBJ2-4 TRBV5-1 many CASSLEPTSGPEKNIQYF TGCGCCAGCAGCTTGGAACCGACTAGCGGGCCGGAGAAAAACATTCAGTACTTC
TRBD1 TRBJ2-3 TRBV15 NA CATSPGQGNTDTQYF TGTGCCACCAGCCCGGGACAGGGGAACACAGATACGCAGTATTTT
NA TRBJ2-5 TRBV15 many CATSRDNGGQETQYF TGTGCCACCAGCAGAGATAATGGGGGGCAAGAGACCCAGTACTTC
NA TRBJ1-1 TRBV4-3 many CASSPSWDGNTEAFF TGCGCCAGCAGCCCCTCCTGGGACGGGAACACTGAAGCTTTCTTT
NA TRBJ2-7 TRBV30 many CAWSVRSLGKLIDEQYF TGTGCCTGGAGTGTACGGAGTTTGGGGAAGTTAATAGACGAGCAGTACTTC
TRBD1 TRBJ2-7 TRBV12-3/TRBV12-4 NA CASSLEGTALYEQYF TGTGCCAGCAGTTTAGAAGGGACAGCCTTATACGAGCAGTACTTC
TRBD2 TRBJ2-1 TRBV20-1 NA CSLGAAGGLDEQFF TGCAGTTTGGGCGCGGCGGGGGGATTGGATGAGCAGTTCTTC